A selection of T cell receptor beta chains follows, all from one sample in a study of T cells after yellow fever vaccination. MiXCR was run by TCRdb on the 5' RACE reads, yielding one entry per CDR3 protein. The sample shows 300,000 to 400,000 distinct CDR3 sequences, 6.2% of them seen only once. This sample comprised PBMCs, obtained 5 days after the yellow fever booster vaccination. The receptors come from a young man who received the YFV17D yellow fever vaccine. Both conserved end residues are part of each CDR3. The D gene is left open where the match is weak. Clone size is not always given. Where it is, it says once, few, many or a class for expanded clones.

J gene: TRBJ1-1; D gene: .; clone size: .; V gene: TRBV27; CDR3 protein: CASSSHGGVGTEAFF; CDR3 DNA: TGTGCCAGCAGTTCCCACGGCGGGGTAGGGACTGAAGCTTTCTTT
J gene: TRBJ2-3; D gene: TRBD2; clone size: .; V gene: TRBV3-1; CDR3 protein: CASSQAGGPSGTDTQYF; CDR3 DNA: TGTGCCAGCAGCCAAGCGGGAGGGCCATCCGGAACAGATACGCAGTATTTT
J gene: TRBJ2-1; D gene: TRBD2; clone size: .; V gene: TRBV30; CDR3 protein: CAWRRLAVGDEQFF; CDR3 DNA: TGTGCCTGGAGACGACTAGCGGTGGGGGATGAGCAGTTCTTC
J gene: TRBJ2-4; D gene: .; clone size: .; V gene: TRBV5-6; CDR3 protein: CTSSFWGARNIQYF; CDR3 DNA: TGTACCAGCAGCTTCTGGGGGGCTAGAAACATTCAGTACTTC
J gene: TRBJ2-2; D gene: TRBD1; clone size: many; V gene: TRBV29-1; CDR3 protein: CSVDISGTGITGELFF; CDR3 DNA: TGCAGCGTTGATATAAGCGGGACAGGGATAACCGGGGAGCTGTTTTTT
J gene: TRBJ2-3; D gene: TRBD2; clone size: many; V gene: TRBV11-2; CDR3 protein: CASSLEVAGAFTDTQYF; CDR3 DNA: TGTGCCAGCAGCTTAGAAGTAGCGGGAGCCTTCACTGATACGCAGTATTTT
J gene: TRBJ1-1; D gene: .; clone size: many; V gene: TRBV5-1; CDR3 protein: CASSLSGARTEAFF; CDR3 DNA: TGCGCCAGCAGCTTGTCGGGGGCTAGGACTGAAGCTTTCTTT
J gene: TRBJ2-1; D gene: .; clone size: few; V gene: TRBV12-3/TRBV12-4; CDR3 protein: CASSPLRTLNNEQFF; CDR3 DNA: TGTGCCAGCAGTCCCCTCAGGACTCTTAACAATGAGCAGTTCTTC
J gene: TRBJ1-6; D gene: TRBD1; clone size: .; V gene: TRBV30; CDR3 protein: CAWLGQGNNSPLHF; CDR3 DNA: TGTGCCTGGTTGGGACAGGGGAATAATTCACCCCTCCACTTT
J gene: TRBJ2-2; D gene: .; clone size: many; V gene: TRBV20-1; CDR3 protein: CSAKAGPGELFF; CDR3 DNA: TGCAGTGCTAAAGCCGGACCCGGGGAGCTGTTTTTT
J gene: TRBJ2-4; D gene: TRBD2; clone size: few; V gene: TRBV12-3/TRBV12-4; CDR3 protein: CASSLASGGIAKNIQYF; CDR3 DNA: TGTGCCAGCAGTTTAGCGTCGGGGGGAATAGCCAAAAACATTCAGTACTTC
J gene: TRBJ1-5; D gene: .; clone size: .; V gene: TRBV30; CDR3 protein: CAWSRGEVSNQPQHF; CDR3 DNA: TGTGCCTGGAGTAGAGGGGAGGTTAGCAATCAGCCCCAGCATTTT
J gene: TRBJ2-7; D gene: .; clone size: many; V gene: TRBV12-3/TRBV12-4; CDR3 protein: CASSPSRGEQYF; CDR3 DNA: TGTGCCAGCAGCCCCTCACGGGGCGAGCAGTACTTC
J gene: TRBJ2-3; D gene: .; clone size: few; V gene: TRBV28; CDR3 protein: CASSVWAGRRAMMGDTQYF; CDR3 DNA: TGTGCCAGCTCAGTTTGGGCAGGGAGGCGAGCCATGATGGGAGATACGCAGTATTTT
J gene: TRBJ2-2; D gene: TRBD1; clone size: many; V gene: TRBV5-1; CDR3 protein: CASSARGTGELFF; CDR3 DNA: TGTGCCAGCTCCGCCAGGGGGACCGGGGAGCTGTTTTTT
J gene: TRBJ2-1; D gene: .; clone size: .; V gene: TRBV20-1; CDR3 protein: CSARLGEQFF; CDR3 DNA: TGCAGTGCTAGATTGGGTGAGCAGTTCTTC
J gene: TRBJ2-3; D gene: TRBD2; clone size: few; V gene: TRBV6-1; CDR3 protein: CASSMGLASDTQYF; CDR3 DNA: TGTGCCAGCAGTATGGGACTAGCGTCAGATACGCAGTATTTT
J gene: TRBJ2-3; D gene: .; clone size: .; V gene: TRBV20-1; CDR3 protein: CSAMGERGPTDTQYF; CDR3 DNA: TGCAGTGCTATGGGTGAGAGGGGTCCCACAGATACGCAGTATTTT
J gene: TRBJ2-7; D gene: TRBD1; clone size: many; V gene: TRBV27; CDR3 protein: CASSSNRDSSYEQYF; CDR3 DNA: TGTGCCAGCAGTTCCAACCGGGACAGCTCCTACGAGCAGTACTTC
J gene: TRBJ2-1; D gene: .; clone size: many; V gene: TRBV4-2; CDR3 protein: CASSQEGLGMLYNEQFF; CDR3 DNA: TGTGCCAGCAGCCAAGAAGGCTTGGGGATGCTCTACAATGAGCAGTTCTTC
J gene: TRBJ2-1; D gene: .; clone size: few; V gene: TRBV14; CDR3 protein: CASSQVGGGPNEQFF; CDR3 DNA: TGTGCCAGCAGCCAAGTCGGCGGTGGGCCAAATGAGCAGTTCTTC
J gene: TRBJ2-3; D gene: .; clone size: few; V gene: TRBV10-1; CDR3 protein: CASSPTGLADTQYF; CDR3 DNA: TGCGCCAGCAGTCCGACCGGACTGGCAGATACGCAGTATTTT
J gene: TRBJ2-2; D gene: .; clone size: .; V gene: TRBV5-4; CDR3 protein: CASGPRGNPGELFF; CDR3 DNA: TGTGCCAGCGGACCGCGGGGTAACCCCGGGGAGCTGTTTTTT
J gene: TRBJ1-4; D gene: .; clone size: many; V gene: TRBV20-1; CDR3 protein: CSALPQVLTTNEKLFF; CDR3 DNA: TGCAGTGCTCTCCCCCAGGTGCTAACAACTAATGAAAAACTGTTTTTT
J gene: TRBJ1-1; D gene: .; clone size: few; V gene: TRBV10-3; CDR3 protein: CAISDRVIGTTEAFF; CDR3 DNA: TGTGCCATCAGTGATCGGGTCATCGGCACCACTGAAGCTTTCTTT
J gene: TRBJ1-5; D gene: TRBD1; clone size: many; V gene: TRBV6-1; CDR3 protein: CASRTPQGINQPQHF; CDR3 DNA: TGTGCCAGCAGGACCCCACAGGGGATCAATCAGCCCCAGCATTTT
J gene: TRBJ2-5; D gene: .; clone size: .; V gene: TRBV7-2; CDR3 protein: CASRLGIGGRQETQYF; CDR3 DNA: TGTGCCAGCAGGCTAGGCATAGGAGGTAGACAAGAGACCCAGTACTTC
J gene: TRBJ1-4; D gene: .; clone size: .; V gene: TRBV3-1; CDR3 protein: CASSQGTGRLFF; CDR3 DNA: TGTGCCAGCAGCCAAGGGACGGGACGGCTGTTTTTT
J gene: TRBJ2-1; D gene: .; clone size: few; V gene: TRBV15; CDR3 protein: CASGEELSDNEQFF; CDR3 DNA: TGTGCCTCCGGGGAGGAGCTATCTGACAATGAGCAGTTCTTC
J gene: TRBJ2-7; D gene: TRBD2; clone size: .; V gene: TRBV3-1; CDR3 protein: CASSPPSRLAGVYEQYF; CDR3 DNA: TGTGCCAGCAGCCCCCCCTCGAGACTAGCGGGAGTATACGAGCAGTACTTC
J gene: TRBJ2-1; D gene: .; clone size: many; V gene: TRBV20-1; CDR3 protein: CSARVSSVYNEQFF; CDR3 DNA: TGCAGTGCTAGGGTTAGCTCCGTCTACAATGAGCAGTTCTTC
J gene: TRBJ2-5; D gene: .; clone size: many; V gene: TRBV5-1; CDR3 protein: CASRSLFGSAETQYF; CDR3 DNA: TGCGCCAGCAGATCCCTGTTTGGAAGCGCAGAGACCCAGTACTTC
J gene: TRBJ2-2; D gene: TRBD1; clone size: .; V gene: TRBV5-6; CDR3 protein: CASSPRLRGPGGELFF; CDR3 DNA: TGTGCCAGCAGCCCCCGGCTCAGGGGGCCAGGCGGGGAGCTGTTTTTT
J gene: TRBJ2-4; D gene: TRBD2; clone size: .; V gene: TRBV11-2; CDR3 protein: CASSLGGGVPLAKNIQYF; CDR3 DNA: TGTGCCAGCAGCTTAGGGGGAGGGGTACCACTAGCCAAAAACATTCAGTACTTC
J gene: TRBJ1-2; D gene: .; clone size: few; V gene: TRBV5-4; CDR3 protein: CASSSPDGFYGYTF; CDR3 DNA: TGTGCCAGCAGCTCTCCGGACGGATTCTATGGCTACACCTTC
J gene: TRBJ2-2; D gene: TRBD2; clone size: many; V gene: TRBV4-3; CDR3 protein: CASSQGLAALNTGELFF; CDR3 DNA: TGCGCCAGCAGCCAAGGCCTAGCGGCCCTTAACACCGGGGAGCTGTTTTTT
J gene: TRBJ2-2; D gene: .; clone size: many; V gene: TRBV5-6; CDR3 protein: CASSLSPKNTGELFF; CDR3 DNA: TGTGCCAGCAGCTTGTCACCAAAGAACACCGGGGAGCTGTTTTTT
J gene: TRBJ2-6; D gene: .; clone size: .; V gene: TRBV6-5; CDR3 protein: CASSYSWQSSGANVLTF; CDR3 DNA: TGTGCCAGCAGTTACTCGTGGCAGAGCTCTGGGGCCAACGTCCTGACTTTC
J gene: TRBJ2-7; D gene: TRBD2; clone size: .; V gene: TRBV5-4; CDR3 protein: CASSAPHGGGYEQYF; CDR3 DNA: TGTGCCAGCAGCGCTCCCCATGGGGGGGGCTACGAGCAGTACTTC
J gene: TRBJ2-7; D gene: .; clone size: many; V gene: TRBV10-2; CDR3 protein: CASRDLSSYEQYF; CDR3 DNA: TGCGCCAGCAGAGACCTGAGCTCCTACGAGCAGTACTTC
J gene: TRBJ2-7; D gene: .; clone size: many; V gene: TRBV5-1; CDR3 protein: CASSAVGASEQYF; CDR3 DNA: TGCGCCAGCAGCGCCGTGGGGGCGAGTGAGCAGTACTTC
J gene: TRBJ2-1; D gene: .; clone size: many; V gene: TRBV20-1; CDR3 protein: CSASQNEQFF; CDR3 DNA: TGCAGTGCTAGTCAGAATGAGCAGTTCTTC
J gene: TRBJ2-7; D gene: .; clone size: few; V gene: TRBV6-2/TRBV6-3; CDR3 protein: CASRSRHYEQYF; CDR3 DNA: TGTGCCAGCAGATCGCGACACTACGAGCAGTACTTC
J gene: TRBJ2-7; D gene: .; clone size: many; V gene: TRBV29-1; CDR3 protein: CSVRGGSYEQYF; CDR3 DNA: TGCAGCGTTCGGGGCGGCTCCTACGAGCAGTACTTC
J gene: TRBJ2-5; D gene: .; clone size: .; V gene: TRBV5-1; CDR3 protein: CASSFQSARGETQYF; CDR3 DNA: TGCGCCAGCAGCTTTCAGAGTGCACGGGGAGAGACCCAGTACTTC
J gene: TRBJ2-3; D gene: .; clone size: few; V gene: TRBV12-3/TRBV12-4; CDR3 protein: CASSLSQGTDTQYF; CDR3 DNA: TGTGCCAGCAGTTTAAGTCAGGGGACAGATACGCAGTATTTT
J gene: TRBJ2-5; D gene: .; clone size: .; V gene: TRBV7-2; CDR3 protein: CASSPSRTAETQYF; CDR3 DNA: TGTGCCAGCAGTCCAAGTCGGACAGCTGAGACCCAGTACTTC
J gene: TRBJ2-1; D gene: .; clone size: many; V gene: TRBV7-3; CDR3 protein: CASSLSRGWEQFF; CDR3 DNA: TGTGCCAGCAGCTTAAGTCGGGGCTGGGAGCAGTTCTTC
J gene: TRBJ1-5; D gene: .; clone size: many; V gene: TRBV6-5; CDR3 protein: CASSGMGQPQHF; CDR3 DNA: TGTGCCAGCAGTGGAATGGGTCAGCCCCAGCATTTT
J gene: TRBJ2-2; D gene: TRBD1; clone size: few; V gene: TRBV28; CDR3 protein: CASSLGGQGAGELFF; CDR3 DNA: TGTGCCAGCAGCCTCGGGGGACAGGGGGCCGGGGAGCTGTTTTTT